This TCR beta chain was retrieved from a study of blood T cell repertoires in COVID-19. The wider study: The study drew acute and convalescent COVID-19 samples from the United States, Italy and Spain.

Original handling: From reference gene primer amplification, estimates of nucleated cell counts were derived. TCRdb's copy holds only in-frame clones and misses some; the assay was immunoSEQ multiplex PCR. The V and J calls and clone size come from that table; D and trimming were worked out from the DNA. The table includes about 110,000 clones, approximately 87% detected once. The CDR3 loop spans 12 amino acids. V was pared by 4 bases and J by 7 bases, with 3 bases of the junction left unmatched. Germline V lookup: CDR1 PRHDT, CDR2 FYEKMQ (reference sequence). The TCR was taken from a woman aged 45-65 years with acute or convalescent COVID-19. The chain has TRBV13 and TRBJ1-1, with 7 bases fitting TRBD1. Sequences were obtained from peripheral blood. CDR3: CASSYDRDEAFF. Written as DNA, the CDR3 is TGTGCCAGCAGCTATGACAGGGATGAAGCTTTCTTT.